This T cell receptor beta chain is from a study of CD8+ T cells in alopecia areata. As the sequencing template, cDNA was produced by extracting RNA and reverse transcribing it. Profiled with immunoSEQ multiplex PCR; TCRdb holds only in-frame clones, not every one. The data contain more than 200,000 clones, roughly two thirds of them seen just once; the ten biggest clones take up around 1.2%. Trimming left V 7 bases short and J 4 bases short, with 19 bases between. Germline CDR1 is ENHRY and CDR2 is SYGVKD. This CDR3 comprises 15 residues. The sample consisted of CD4+ T cells sorted from blood, taken at week 0. The receptor was isolated from a human donor with alopecia areata. This chain connects TRBV10-3 to TRBJ1-1; a possible D gene is TRBD1 (6 bases). CDR3 DNA sequence: TGTGCCATCAAGAATGCAGGGGATCCGGGCACTGAAGCTTTCTTT. Its protein is CAIKNAGDPGTEAFF.